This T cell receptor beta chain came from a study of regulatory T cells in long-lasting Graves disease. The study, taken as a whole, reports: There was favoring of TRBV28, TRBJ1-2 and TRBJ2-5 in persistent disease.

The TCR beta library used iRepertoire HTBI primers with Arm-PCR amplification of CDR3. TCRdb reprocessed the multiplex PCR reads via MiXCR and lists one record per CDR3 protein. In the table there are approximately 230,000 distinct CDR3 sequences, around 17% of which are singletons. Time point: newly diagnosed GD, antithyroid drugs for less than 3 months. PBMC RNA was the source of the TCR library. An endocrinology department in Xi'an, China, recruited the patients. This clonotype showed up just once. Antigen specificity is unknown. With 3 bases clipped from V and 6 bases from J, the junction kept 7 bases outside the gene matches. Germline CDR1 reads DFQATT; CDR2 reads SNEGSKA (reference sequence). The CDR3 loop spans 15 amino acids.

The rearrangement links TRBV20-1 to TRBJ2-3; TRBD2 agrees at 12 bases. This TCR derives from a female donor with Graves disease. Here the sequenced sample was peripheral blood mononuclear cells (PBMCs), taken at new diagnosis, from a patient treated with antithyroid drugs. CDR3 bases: TGCAGTGCTAGGCCTAGCGGGAGGGCCCGCGATACGCAGTATTTT. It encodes CSARPSGRARDTQYF.